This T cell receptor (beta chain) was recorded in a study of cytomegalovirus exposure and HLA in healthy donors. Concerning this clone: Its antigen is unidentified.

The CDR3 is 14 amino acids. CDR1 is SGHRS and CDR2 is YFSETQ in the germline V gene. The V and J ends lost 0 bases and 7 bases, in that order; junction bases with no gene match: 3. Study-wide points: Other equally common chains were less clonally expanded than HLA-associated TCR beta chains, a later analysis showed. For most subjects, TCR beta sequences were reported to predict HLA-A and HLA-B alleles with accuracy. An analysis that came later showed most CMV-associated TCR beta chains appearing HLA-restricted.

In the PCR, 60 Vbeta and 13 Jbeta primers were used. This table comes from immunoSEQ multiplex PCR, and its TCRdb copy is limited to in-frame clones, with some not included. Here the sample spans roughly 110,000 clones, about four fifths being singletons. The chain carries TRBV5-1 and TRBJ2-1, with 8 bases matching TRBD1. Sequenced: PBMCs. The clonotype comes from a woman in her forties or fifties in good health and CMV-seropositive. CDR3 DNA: TGCGCCAGCAGCTTGGCCGGGACAGGTAATGAGCAGTTCTTC. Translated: CASSLAGTGNEQFF.